The rows below give T cell receptor beta chains drawn from one sample of a study of blood T cell repertoires in COVID-19. The repertoire was sequenced with immunoSEQ multiplex PCR; TCRdb's copy has only in-frame clones and lacks some. The sample gives about 310,000 clones, 87% of which show up once; 1% is in the top ten. The sequenced material came from peripheral blood. The source is a man aged 45 to 65 with active or convalescent COVID-19. Both conserved end residues are part of each CDR3. Each record gives: J gene, D gene, clone size, V gene, CDR3 protein, CDR3 DNA. A D gene is named only where the DNA matches it firmly. Not all rows give a size; the values are once, few, many and, for expanded clones, a class.

J: TRBJ2-5
D: TRBD2
size: .
V: TRBV7-2
CDR3: CASSLMRGMETQYF
DNA: TGTGCCAGCAGCTTAATGCGGGGGATGGAGACCCAGTACTTC

J: TRBJ1-4
D: .
size: .
V: TRBV6-5
CDR3: CASSPGGDHEKLFF
DNA: TGTGCCAGCAGCCCCGGAGGGGACCATGAAAAACTGTTTTTT

J: TRBJ2-2
D: .
size: .
V: TRBV6-5
CDR3: CASSPQQGTGELFF
DNA: TGTGCCAGCAGTCCTCAACAGGGAACCGGGGAGCTGTTTTTT

J: TRBJ2-7
D: .
size: .
V: TRBV5-1
CDR3: CASSLGGRVDEQYF
DNA: TGCGCCAGCAGCTTGGGGGGCAGGGTGGACGAGCAGTACTTC

J: TRBJ2-5
D: .
size: .
V: TRBV19
CDR3: CASSIVAQYQETQYF
DNA: TGTGCCAGTAGTATAGTCGCACAGTATCAAGAGACCCAGTACTTC

J: TRBJ1-2
D: .
size: .
V: TRBV11-2
CDR3: CASSLNVGVYGYTF
DNA: TGTGCCAGCAGCTTAAATGTCGGAGTGTATGGCTACACCTTC

J: TRBJ2-1
D: TRBD2
size: .
V: TRBV19
CDR3: CASSIRGGAGGSYNEQFF
DNA: TGTGCCAGTAGTATTCGCGGGGGGGCCGGTGGATCCTACAATGAGCAGTTCTTC

J: TRBJ1-2
D: TRBD1
size: .
V: TRBV2
CDR3: CASSRPGQGRDVYGYTF
DNA: TGTGCCAGCAGTCGCCCCGGACAGGGTCGGGATGTTTATGGCTACACCTTC

J: TRBJ1-2
D: TRBD1
size: few
V: TRBV7-3
CDR3: CASSLDRAYGYTF
DNA: TGTGCCAGCAGCTTAGACAGGGCATATGGCTACACCTTC

J: TRBJ2-7
D: .
size: .
V: TRBV10-3
CDR3: CATLLQGSGEQYF
DNA: TGTGCCACACTACTACAGGGTTCGGGCGAGCAGTACTTC

J: TRBJ2-1
D: TRBD2
size: once
V: TRBV5-1
CDR3: CASSFTSGGYNEQFF
DNA: TGCGCCAGCAGCTTTACTAGCGGGGGTTACAATGAGCAGTTCTTC

J: TRBJ1-2
D: .
size: .
V: TRBV29-1
CDR3: CSALQNTGTPEGYTF
DNA: TGCAGCGCCCTCCAAAATACAGGGACCCCAGAGGGCTACACCTTC

J: TRBJ2-7
D: TRBD2
size: .
V: TRBV4-3
CDR3: CASSQDRAGGRFGSYEQYF
DNA: TGCGCCAGCAGCCAAGATCGAGCGGGGGGGCGTTTCGGGTCCTACGAGCAGTACTTC

J: TRBJ2-3
D: .
size: .
V: TRBV4-1
CDR3: CASSQDRRDTQYF
DNA: TGCGCCAGCAGCCAGGACCGGAGGGATACGCAGTATTTT

J: TRBJ1-1
D: TRBD1
size: .
V: TRBV28
CDR3: CASRSTGTGNTEAFF
DNA: TGTGCCAGCAGGTCAACCGGGACAGGGAACACTGAAGCTTTCTTT

J: TRBJ1-5
D: .
size: .
V: TRBV18
CDR3: CASSQNRVRNQPQHF
DNA: TGTGCCAGCTCACAAAACAGGGTCCGGAATCAGCCCCAGCATTTT

J: TRBJ1-1
D: .
size: few
V: TRBV5-8
CDR3: CASSLVGGTSTEAFF
DNA: TGTGCCAGCAGCTTGGTTGGGGGGACGAGCACTGAAGCTTTCTTT

J: TRBJ2-2
D: .
size: .
V: TRBV11-3
CDR3: CASSPTTLTGELFF
DNA: TGTGCCAGCAGCCCGACTACCCTCACCGGGGAGCTGTTTTTT

J: TRBJ2-5
D: .
size: few
V: TRBV27
CDR3: CASSGRETQYF
DNA: TGTGCCAGCAGCGGGAGAGAGACCCAGTACTTC

J: TRBJ1-1
D: .
size: .
V: TRBV19
CDR3: CASSFRESNEAFF
DNA: TGTGCCAGTAGTTTCCGGGAGAGTAATGAAGCTTTCTTT

J: TRBJ2-2
D: .
size: .
V: TRBV27
CDR3: CASSLAALNTGELFF
DNA: TGTGCCAGCAGTTTAGCGGCGCTGAACACCGGGGAGCTGTTTTTT

J: TRBJ2-3
D: TRBD1
size: .
V: TRBV29-1
CDR3: CSVDNRGLADTQYF
DNA: TGCAGCGTTGACAACAGGGGGCTCGCAGATACGCAGTATTTT

J: TRBJ2-1
D: TRBD2
size: .
V: TRBV3-1/TRBV3-2
CDR3: CASSQTTSGGYFSYNEQFF
DNA: TGTGCCAGCAGCCAGACGACTAGCGGGGGGTATTTCTCCTACAATGAGCAGTTCTTC

J: TRBJ1-2
D: TRBD1
size: .
V: TRBV6-5
CDR3: CASSQTSGTADGYTF
DNA: TGTGCCAGCAGTCAGACGTCCGGGACAGCGGACGGCTACACCTTC

J: TRBJ1-1
D: TRBD1
size: .
V: TRBV5-1
CDR3: CASSLRQGNTEAFF
DNA: TGCGCCAGCAGCCTCCGACAGGGGAACACTGAAGCTTTCTTT

J: TRBJ1-4
D: .
size: .
V: TRBV28
CDR3: CASSFVQRYNEKLFF
DNA: TGTGCCAGCAGTTTTGTGCAGCGATATAATGAAAAACTGTTTTTT

J: TRBJ2-5
D: TRBD2
size: .
V: TRBV3-1/TRBV3-2
CDR3: CASSQVASGGGFEETQYF
DNA: TGTGCCAGCAGCCAAGTTGCTAGCGGGGGAGGATTTGAGGAGACCCAGTACTTC

J: TRBJ2-5
D: .
size: few
V: TRBV12-3/TRBV12-4
CDR3: CASSWAGQETQYF
DNA: TGTGCCAGCAGTTGGGCCGGCCAAGAGACCCAGTACTTC

J: TRBJ1-1
D: .
size: .
V: TRBV3-1/TRBV3-2
CDR3: CASSPMTGNTEAFF
DNA: TGTGCCAGCAGCCCGATGACAGGGAACACTGAAGCTTTCTTT

J: TRBJ2-7
D: TRBD1
size: .
V: TRBV5-1
CDR3: CASSLETGTGPYEQYF
DNA: TGCGCCAGCAGCTTGGAAACCGGGACAGGCCCCTACGAGCAGTACTTC

J: TRBJ2-5
D: TRBD2
size: .
V: TRBV5-8
CDR3: CASSLGLAGQETQYF
DNA: TGTGCCAGCAGCTTGGGCCTAGCGGGGCAAGAGACCCAGTACTTC

J: TRBJ2-7
D: TRBD1
size: .
V: TRBV4-3
CDR3: CASSPTGGEQYF
DNA: TGCGCCAGCAGCCCGACAGGGGGTGAGCAGTACTTC

J: TRBJ2-7
D: TRBD1
size: .
V: TRBV19
CDR3: CASSLGTGHYEQYF
DNA: TGTGCCAGTAGTCTTGGGACAGGGCACTACGAGCAGTACTTC

J: TRBJ2-6
D: .
size: .
V: TRBV5-6
CDR3: CASIRGSGANVLTF
DNA: TGTGCCAGTATTCGGGGGTCTGGGGCCAACGTCCTGACTTTC

J: TRBJ1-1
D: .
size: once
V: TRBV5-5
CDR3: CASSLEGEGRPNTEAFF
DNA: TGTGCCAGCAGCTTGGAGGGAGAGGGTAGGCCCAACACTGAAGCTTTCTTT

J: TRBJ2-1
D: TRBD2
size: .
V: TRBV12-3/TRBV12-4
CDR3: CASSFTLAGEQFF
DNA: TGTGCCAGCAGTTTCACTCTAGCGGGGGAGCAGTTCTTC

J: TRBJ2-1
D: TRBD2
size: .
V: TRBV7-9
CDR3: CASSLWGAGVGSYNEQFF
DNA: TGTGCCAGCAGCTTATGGGGAGCGGGAGTGGGATCCTACAATGAGCAGTTCTTC

J: TRBJ1-4
D: .
size: .
V: TRBV29-1
CDR3: CSVIDSSNEKLFF
DNA: TGCAGCGTCATAGACAGTTCTAATGAAAAACTGTTTTTT

J: TRBJ1-5
D: TRBD1
size: .
V: TRBV28
CDR3: CASSSYGTGYQPQHF
DNA: TGTGCCAGCAGTTCGTATGGGACAGGATATCAGCCCCAGCATTTT

J: TRBJ2-3
D: .
size: .
V: TRBV7-2
CDR3: CASSWSSAGTDTQYF
DNA: TGTGCCAGCAGCTGGTCTAGCGCCGGCACAGATACGCAGTATTTT

J: TRBJ2-1
D: TRBD2
size: .
V: TRBV7-7
CDR3: CASSLNLAGVPNEQFF
DNA: TGTGCCAGCAGCTTAAATCTAGCGGGAGTTCCCAATGAGCAGTTCTTC

J: TRBJ2-3
D: .
size: .
V: TRBV5-5
CDR3: CASSLGGGVQTDTQYF
DNA: TGTGCCAGCAGCTTAGGGGGAGGGGTCCAAACAGATACGCAGTATTTT

J: TRBJ1-2
D: .
size: few
V: TRBV12-5
CDR3: CASGNDRILYGYTF
DNA: TGTGCTAGTGGGAACGACAGGATACTCTATGGCTACACCTTC

J: TRBJ1-5
D: .
size: .
V: TRBV6-2/TRBV6-3
CDR3: CASSYSGARRNQPQHF
DNA: TGTGCCAGCAGTTACTCAGGGGCTAGACGCAATCAGCCCCAGCATTTT

J: TRBJ1-6
D: .
size: .
V: TRBV7-8
CDR3: CASSLDYISPLHF
DNA: TGTGCCAGCAGCTTAGATTATATATCACCCCTCCACTTT

J: TRBJ2-7
D: .
size: .
V: TRBV3-1/TRBV3-2
CDR3: CASSQGTAPYEQYF
DNA: TGTGCCAGCAGCCAAGGGACAGCCCCCTACGAGCAGTACTTC

J: TRBJ2-7
D: .
size: few
V: TRBV7-9
CDR3: CASSLVPRFQKYEQYF
DNA: TGTGCCAGCAGCTTAGTCCCCCGATTTCAGAAGTACGAGCAGTACTTC

J: TRBJ2-3
D: TRBD2
size: .
V: TRBV6-1
CDR3: CASSEWGGAGDTQYF
DNA: TGTGCCAGCAGTGAATGGGGAGGGGCAGGAGATACGCAGTATTTT

J: TRBJ1-2
D: .
size: .
V: TRBV12-3/TRBV12-4
CDR3: CASRSDSHGYTF
DNA: TGTGCCAGCAGATCCGACAGCCATGGCTACACCTTC

J: TRBJ2-7
D: TRBD2
size: .
V: TRBV18
CDR3: CASSQGLVSYEQYF
DNA: TGTGCCAGCTCACAGGGACTAGTTTCCTACGAGCAGTACTTC

J: TRBJ1-1
D: .
size: few
V: TRBV28
CDR3: CATGGAGRITEAFF
DNA: TGTGCCACCGGAGGGGCAGGGAGGATCACTGAAGCTTTCTTT

J: TRBJ2-3
D: .
size: .
V: TRBV2
CDR3: CASSPDGRGDTQYF
DNA: TGTGCCAGCTCCCCCGACGGGAGAGGTGATACGCAGTATTTT